A selection of T cell receptor beta chains follows, all from one sample in a study of cytomegalovirus exposure and HLA in healthy donors. Here immunoSEQ multiplex PCR was the method, and the copy in TCRdb shows in-frame clones only, minus some. The table shows roughly 180,000 clones, with roughly 85% occurring only once. The material sequenced was PBMCs. The source is a man in his late teens or twenties in good health and CMV-seropositive. Each CDR3 is given with its conserved first and last residue. A D gene is named only where the DNA matches it firmly. Clone size appears in some rows only: once, few, many, or a class for an expanded clone.

d_gene	j_gene	v_gene	abundance	CDR3aa	CDR3nt
TRBD1	TRBJ2-7	TRBV5-1	NA	CASSLKGQGPYEQYF	TGCGCCAGCAGCTTGAAGGGACAGGGGCCCTACGAGCAGTACTTC
TRBD2	TRBJ2-5	TRBV5-1	NA	CASSATSGNRQETQYF	TGCGCCAGCAGCGCGACTAGCGGAAATAGGCAAGAGACCCAGTACTTC
NA	TRBJ2-7	TRBV19	NA	CASSMEGSEQYF	TGTGCCAGTAGTATGGAGGGCTCCGAGCAGTACTTC
NA	TRBJ1-1	TRBV19	NA	CASSRVPMNTEAFF	TGTGCCAGTAGTCGGGTCCCCATGAACACTGAAGCTTTCTTT
NA	TRBJ2-1	TRBV18	NA	CASSPFQGVEQFF	TGTGCCAGCTCACCTTTCCAGGGCGTTGAGCAGTTCTTC
TRBD2	TRBJ2-3	TRBV7-9	NA	CASSLSGGGGTDTQYF	TGTGCCAGCAGCTTATCCGGCGGGGGGGGGACAGATACGCAGTATTTT
TRBD2	TRBJ2-3	TRBV7-2	NA	CASSLAGGADTQYF	TGTGCCAGCAGCTTGGCGGGGGGGGCAGATACGCAGTATTTT
NA	TRBJ1-6	TRBV27	NA	CASSSPRGQSSSYNSPLHF	TGTGCCAGCAGTAGCCCTCGCGGACAGTCGAGCTCCTATAATTCACCCCTCCACTTT
NA	TRBJ1-5	TRBV2	NA	CASSEAQPRAQPQHF	TGTGCCAGCAGTGAAGCCCAACCCAGGGCCCAGCCCCAGCATTTT
TRBD1	TRBJ2-3	TRBV11-2	NA	CASSRDRVSDTQYF	TGTGCCAGCAGCCGGGACAGGGTTTCAGATACGCAGTATTTT
NA	TRBJ2-7	TRBV10-3	NA	CAISAGVEQYF	TGTGCCATCAGTGCGGGTGTCGAGCAGTACTTC
NA	TRBJ2-7	TRBV7-2	NA	CASSSRLVGHRVYEQYF	TGTGCCAGCAGTTCAAGGCTGGTCGGACACCGGGTTTACGAGCAGTACTTC
NA	TRBJ1-6	TRBV28	NA	CASSLAQGSYNSPLHF	TGTGCCAGCAGTTTAGCCCAGGGGTCGTATAATTCACCCCTCCACTTT
NA	TRBJ2-6	TRBV6-4	NA	CASRDLSGANVLTF	TGTGCCAGCAGAGACCTCTCTGGGGCCAACGTCCTGACTTTC
TRBD1	TRBJ2-7	TRBV2	NA	CASSPGTGIREQYF	TGTGCCAGCAGCCCCGGGACAGGGATCCGGGAGCAGTACTTC
NA	TRBJ1-5	TRBV9	once	CASSATGYSNQPQHF	TGTGCCAGCAGCGCGACGGGGTATAGCAATCAGCCCCAGCATTTT
TRBD2	TRBJ2-7	TRBV7-9	NA	CASSLPLAGDEQYF	TGTGCCAGCAGCTTACCTCTAGCGGGGGACGAGCAGTACTTC
NA	TRBJ2-5	TRBV13	NA	CASSPKTGQETQYF	TGTGCCAGCAGCCCGAAGACAGGTCAAGAGACCCAGTACTTC
TRBD2	TRBJ2-3	TRBV4-2	NA	CASSPAGGPDTDTQYF	TGTGCCAGCAGCCCCGCGGGGGGGCCGGACACAGATACGCAGTATTTT
NA	TRBJ1-2	TRBV5-1	NA	CASSLGQANYGYTF	TGCGCCAGCAGCTTGGGACAGGCTAACTATGGCTACACCTTC
TRBD1	TRBJ2-3	TRBV7-6	NA	CASSPTGGFTDTQYF	TGTGCCAGCAGCCCGACAGGGGGGTTCACAGATACGCAGTATTTT
TRBD2	TRBJ2-1	TRBV7-6	NA	CASSLPGSGGVGRYNEQFF	TGTGCCAGCAGCTTACCGGGCAGCGGGGGGGTTGGGCGCTACAATGAGCAGTTCTTC
NA	TRBJ1-2	TRBV29-1	NA	CSVRVGTNYGYTF	TGCAGCGTGCGCGTCGGGACTAACTATGGCTACACCTTC
NA	TRBJ1-1	TRBV7-2	few	CASSLPQGFSGAFF	TGTGCCAGCAGCTTACCCCAGGGGTTTTCGGGAGCTTTCTTT
NA	TRBJ2-3	TRBV6-6	NA	CASRSSDTQYF	TGTGCCAGCCGTAGCTCTGATACGCAGTATTTT
TRBD2	TRBJ2-7	TRBV6-5	NA	CASRGGDYEQYF	TGTGCCAGTCGGGGGGGCGATTACGAGCAGTACTTC
TRBD1	TRBJ1-1	TRBV25-1	NA	CASRTGDTEAFF	TGTGCCAGCAGGACAGGGGACACTGAAGCTTTCTTT
NA	TRBJ2-3	TRBV19	NA	CASSFSWDTQYF	TGTGCCAGTAGTTTCAGTTGGGATACGCAGTATTTT
TRBD1	TRBJ1-2	TRBV5-4	NA	CASSLGTVPTPNYGYTF	TGTGCCAGCAGCCTCGGGACAGTCCCGACCCCTAACTATGGCTACACCTTC
TRBD1	TRBJ2-3	TRBV5-1	once	CASSYGQANGEQYF	TGCGCCAGCAGCTACGGACAGGCGAACGGGGAGCAGTATTTT
TRBD1	TRBJ1-1	TRBV6-1	few	CASRYGQVPNTEAFF	TGTGCCAGCAGATACGGACAGGTACCTAACACTGAAGCTTTCTTT
NA	TRBJ1-2	TRBV6-5	NA	CASSYALDANYGYTF	TGTGCCAGCAGTTACGCGCTTGATGCTAACTATGGCTACACCTTC
NA	TRBJ2-1	TRBV19	NA	CASSRGYNEQFF	TGTGCCAGTTCCCGGGGGTACAATGAGCAGTTCTTC
NA	TRBJ1-1	TRBV12-5	once	CASREGWNTEAFF	TGTGCTAGTAGGGAGGGCTGGAACACTGAAGCTTTCTTT
NA	TRBJ2-1	TRBV7-8	NA	CASSLVTVYNEQFF	TGTGCCAGCAGCTTAGTAACAGTCTACAATGAGCAGTTCTTC
NA	TRBJ2-5	TRBV7-6	NA	CASSHTTPTQYF	TGTGCCAGCAGCCACACTACGCCGACCCAGTACTTC
TRBD1	TRBJ2-7	TRBV6-5	NA	CASSYSGQGVDEQYF	TGTGCCAGCAGTTACTCCGGACAGGGTGTTGACGAGCAGTACTTC
NA	TRBJ2-5	TRBV5-4	NA	CASAVGAETQYF	TGTGCCAGCGCCGTGGGCGCCGAGACCCAGTACTTC
TRBD1	TRBJ1-6	TRBV30	NA	CAWSVHSPGQWSSYNSPLHF	TGTGCCTGGAGTGTACACTCTCCGGGACAGTGGAGCTCCTATAATTCACCCCTCCACTTT
NA	TRBJ2-7	TRBV5-1	NA	CASSLGWSSYEQYF	TGCGCCAGCAGCTTGGGTTGGAGCTCCTACGAGCAGTACTTC
NA	TRBJ1-5	TRBV28	once	CASSLPFPGQGINQPQHF	TGTGCCAGCAGTTTACCCTTCCCCGGGCAGGGGATTAATCAGCCCCAGCATTTT